This entry lists 9 T cell receptor beta chains sequenced from one sample in a study of OX40 agonist ivuxolimab in advanced cancers. This table comes from immunoSEQ multiplex PCR, and its TCRdb copy is limited to in-frame clones, with some not included. The table lists approximately 10,000 clones, 77% of them singletons. The specimen comprised CD4+ or CD8+ T cells sorted from blood, sampled in a trial of the OX40 agonist ivuxolimab. These TCRs come from an adult with an advanced solid tumor such as melanoma, head and neck, liver or kidney cancer.

The rearrangement joins TRBV19 to TRBJ1-2, with a tentative D call TRBD1 (5 bases). V was cut by 3 bases and J by 8 bases, with 7 bases left in between. In germline, CDR1 is LNHDA, CDR2 SQIVND (reference sequence). The CDR3 runs to 11 residues. CDR3 in amino acids: CASSIGGGYTF. For the CDR3, the DNA is TGTGCCAGTAGTATTGGGGGAGGCTACACCTTC. Drawing the rest from reference TRBV19 and TRBJ1-2, the complete variable domain is DGGITQSPKYLFRKEGQNVTLSCEQNLNHDAMYWYRQDPGQGLRLIYYSQIVNDFQKGDIAEGYSVSREKKESFPLTVTSAQKNPTAFYLCASSIGGGYTFGSGTRLTVV.

The chain is built from TRBV27 and TRBJ2-1; 11 bases line up with TRBD2. Trimming took 5 bases from V and 9 from J; bases not matched to a gene: 18. The CDR3 consists of 18 residues. Per germline, CDR1 MNHEY and CDR2 SMNVEV (reference sequence). The CDR3 loop is CASSPLDLTSGSLGEQFF. The CDR3 region has the DNA TGTGCCAGCAGTCCACTAGACTTAACTAGCGGGAGCTTAGGTGAGCAGTTCTTC.

This chain uses TRBV29-1 with TRBJ2-1; weak D call: TRBD2 (5 bases). This CDR3 has 10 amino acids. Per germline, CDR1 SQVTM and CDR2 ANQGSEA. Trimming removed 6 bases from V and 10 bases from J, with 10 bases in between. CDR3 bases: TGCAGCGTCACGACGGGGGAGCAGTTCTTC. Translated: CSVTTGEQFF.

This chain connects TRBV7-9 to TRBJ2-7; TRBD1 matches at 9 bases. CDR3 size: 15 residues. The germline CDR1 and CDR2 sequences are SEHNR and FQNEAQ (reference sequence). V lost 3 bases to trimming and J lost 5 bases; unmatched junction nucleotides: 8. The CDR3 sequence is CASSFGGTGNHEQYF. CDR3 sequence (DNA): TGTGCCAGCAGCTTCGGGGGGACAGGGAACCACGAGCAGTACTTC.

This sequence joins TRBV7-9 and TRBJ2-3; D is perhaps TRBD1 or TRBD2 (5 bases each). The CDR3 contains 16 residues. Trimming took off 1 base at V and 3 bases at J, with 14 bases between the two ends. Per the germline V gene, CDR1 is SEHNR and CDR2 is FQNEAQ (reference sequence). The CDR3 DNA follows: TGTGCCAGCAGCTTAGTGGGCCGGGACCCGACAGATACGCAGTATTTT. Protein: CASSLVGRDPTDTQYF. Variable domain in full (rest from reference TRBV7-9 and TRBJ2-3): DTGVSQNPRHKITKRGQNVTFRCDPISEHNRLYWYRQTLGQGPEFLTYFQNEAQLEKSRLLSDRFSAERPKGSFSTLEIQRTEQGDSAMYLCASSLVGRDPTDTQYFGPGTRLTVL.

The J gene is TRBJ2-2, the V gene TRBV5-1, with 8 nucleotides matching TRBD2. With 1 base clipped from V and 8 bases from J, the junction kept 10 bases outside the gene matches. The CDR3 consists of 16 residues. Germline CDR1 and CDR2: SGHRS and YFSETQ. CDR3 amino acids: CASSLRLAGDGGELFF. The CDR3 region has the DNA TGCGCCAGCAGCTTGAGGCTAGCGGGCGACGGGGGGGAGCTGTTTTTT.

V is TRBV14 and J is TRBJ2-1; 9 bases are a match to TRBD2. V trimming: 2 bases; J trimming: 4 bases; junction bases outside the gene matches: 3. CDR3 length: 15 amino acids. Per the germline V gene, CDR1 is SGHDN and CDR2 is FVKESK. CDR3 residues: CASSQLAGSYNEQFF. The CDR3 DNA is TGTGCCAGCAGCCAACTAGCGGGATCATACAATGAGCAGTTCTTC.

This clone was observed a single time. The J gene is TRBJ2-7, the V gene TRBV2, with D possibly being TRBD2 (6 bases). Germline lookup yields CDR1 SNHLY and CDR2 FYNNEI. Trimming removed 5 bases at V and 7 bases at J, with 12 bases between. The CDR3 has 12 residues. The CDR3 DNA sequence: TGTGCCAGCAGTCGGACTACGTGGGAGCAGTACTTC. Translation: CASSRTTWEQYF. Combining the CDR3 with reference TRBV2 and TRBJ2-7 gives the whole variable domain EPEVTQTPSHQVTQMGQEVILRCVPISNHLYFYWYRQILGQKVEFLVSFYNNEISEKSEIFDDQFSVERPDGSNFTLKIRSTKLEDSAMYFCASSRTTWEQYFGPGTRLTVT.

V gene TRBV6-5 combines with J gene TRBJ1-1; the D is unclear. The CDR3 runs 13 residues. Trimming took off 1 base at V and 1 base at J, with 4 bases between the two ends. Germline CDR1 is MNHEY and CDR2 is SVGAGI. CDR3 residues: CASSYWENTEAFF. Written as DNA, the CDR3 is TGTGCCAGCAGTTACTGGGAGAACACTGAAGCTTTCTTT.